Each of the 5 T cell receptor beta chains below was sequenced from the same sample in a study of shared clonotypes between healthy human individuals. Libraries were prepared by immunoSEQ multiplex PCR; TCRdb keeps only in-frame clonotypes and omits some of them. Here the sample spans about 2 million clones, roughly 95% being singletons. Naivety among CD8 cells was defined by CD45RO negativity and positive CCR7 selection, thereby excluding terminally differentiated effector memory CD45RA+ cells. The sequenced material came from naive CD8+ T cells sorted from blood. The origin of the receptors is a man aged 18 to 30 in good health.

This clone was detected only once. The gene calls are TRBV7-8 and TRBJ1-1; a possible D gene is TRBD1 (6 bases). The CDR3 is 13 residues long. Germline CDR1 is SGHVS and CDR2 is FQNEAQ. V was pared by 5 bases and J by 5 bases, with 12 bases between. CDR3 residues: CASSDRGVTEAFF. In nucleotides, the CDR3 is TGTGCCAGCAGCGATAGGGGGGTTACTGAAGCTTTCTTT. Looking up the rest from reference TRBV7-8 and TRBJ1-1 gives the full variable domain: GAGVSQSPRYKVAKRGQDVALRCDPISGHVSLFWYQQALGQGPEFLTYFQNEAQLDKSGLPSDRFFAERPEGSVSTLKIQRTQQEDSAVYLCASSDRGVTEAFFGQGTRLTVV.

The genes are TRBV2 and TRBJ1-1; D gene unclear. The CDR3 length is 10 residues. The germline gives CDR1 SNHLY, CDR2 FYNNEI. V was pared by 6 bases and J by 8 bases, with 7 bases between. The CDR3 sequence: CASSDGEAFF. The CDR3 region has the DNA TGTGCCAGCAGCGATGGGGAAGCTTTCTTT.

This clone occurred once. The rearrangement uses TRBV6-5 and TRBJ2-7, with D perhaps TRBD1 or TRBD2 (5 bases each). Trimming removed 5 bases at V and 4 bases at J, with 15 bases between. The V gene's germline CDR1 is MNHEY and CDR2 SVGAGI. The CDR3 totals 14 residues. The CDR3 region is CASSKRDLAYEQYF. In DNA form, the CDR3 reads TGTGCCAGCAGTAAACGGGACCTCGCTTACGAGCAGTACTTC.

V usage is TRBV4-3 and J usage is TRBJ2-2, with TRBD2 matching 7 bases. This CDR3 has 18 residues. Germline lookup yields CDR1 LGHNA and CDR2 YSLEER. J was trimmed by 0 bases and V by 1 base; bases with no gene match: 8. In nucleotides, the CDR3 is TGCGCCAGCAGCCAAGTTAGGGCGGGAGAGGCGAACACCGGGGAGCTGTTTTTT. Residues: CASSQVRAGEANTGELFF.

The CDR3 is CASSAQTGGFYEQYF. The CDR3, as DNA: TGTGCCAGCAGCGCCCAAACAGGGGGCTTTTACGAGCAGTACTTC. The J gene is TRBJ2-7, the V gene TRBV5-4; 9 positions agree with TRBD1. This CDR3 region has 15 residues. Germline-derived CDR1 and CDR2 are SGHNT and YYREEE (reference sequence). Trimming cost V 4 bases and J 4 bases; bases outside gene matches: 9.